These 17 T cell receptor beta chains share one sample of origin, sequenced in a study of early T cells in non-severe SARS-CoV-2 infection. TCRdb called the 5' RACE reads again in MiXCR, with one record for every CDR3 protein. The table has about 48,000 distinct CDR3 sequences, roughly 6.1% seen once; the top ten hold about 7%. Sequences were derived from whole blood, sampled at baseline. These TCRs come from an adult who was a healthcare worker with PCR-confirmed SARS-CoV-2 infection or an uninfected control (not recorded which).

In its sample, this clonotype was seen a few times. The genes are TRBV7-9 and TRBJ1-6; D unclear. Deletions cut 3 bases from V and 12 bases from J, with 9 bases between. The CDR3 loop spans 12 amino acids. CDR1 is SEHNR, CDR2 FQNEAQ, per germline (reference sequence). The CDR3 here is CASSLMARPLHF. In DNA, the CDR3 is TGTGCCAGCAGCTTGATGGCAAGACCCCTCCACTTT.

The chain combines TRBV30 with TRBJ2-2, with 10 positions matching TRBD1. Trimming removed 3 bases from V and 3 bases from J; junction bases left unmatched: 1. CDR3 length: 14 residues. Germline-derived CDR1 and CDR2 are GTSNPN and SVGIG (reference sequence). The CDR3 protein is CAWRGTGDTGELFF. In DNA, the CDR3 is TGTGCCTGGAGGGGGACAGGGGACACCGGGGAGCTGTTTTTT.

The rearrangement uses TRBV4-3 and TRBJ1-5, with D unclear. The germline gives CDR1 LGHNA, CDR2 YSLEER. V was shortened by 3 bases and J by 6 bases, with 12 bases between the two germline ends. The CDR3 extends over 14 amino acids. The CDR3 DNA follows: TGCGCCAGCAGCCAGGAAACAGAGGCTCAGCCCCAGCATTTT. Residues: CASSQETEAQPQHF.

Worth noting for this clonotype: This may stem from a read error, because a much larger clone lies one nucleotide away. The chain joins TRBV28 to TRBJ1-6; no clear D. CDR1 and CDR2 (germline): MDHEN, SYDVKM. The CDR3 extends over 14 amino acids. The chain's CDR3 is CTSSSVARDSPLHF. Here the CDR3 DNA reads TGTACCAGCAGTTCGGTGGCACGCGATTCACCCCTCCACTTT.

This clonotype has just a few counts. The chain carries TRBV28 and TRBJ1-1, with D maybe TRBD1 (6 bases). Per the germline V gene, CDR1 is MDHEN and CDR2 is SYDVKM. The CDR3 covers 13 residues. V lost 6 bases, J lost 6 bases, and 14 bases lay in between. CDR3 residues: CASSREGVAEAFF. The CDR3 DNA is TGTGCCAGCAGCCGGGAGGGGGTCGCTGAAGCTTTCTTT.

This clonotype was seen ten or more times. The CDR3 bases are TGTGCCAGCAGTGAGAGGGCACAGGTCAATCAGCCCCAGCATTTT. Protein product: CASSERAQVNQPQHF. V gene TRBV2 combines with J gene TRBJ1-5, with D perhaps matching TRBD1 (5 bases). The ends were cut back, 3 bases at V and 3 bases at J, with 12 bases in the middle. The CDR3 has 15 residues. Germline V lookup: CDR1 SNHLY, CDR2 FYNNEI. The entire variable domain, with the rest obtained from reference TRBV2 and TRBJ1-5, is as follows: EPEVTQTPSHQVTQMGQEVILRCVPISNHLYFYWYRQILGQKVEFLVSFYNNEISEKSEIFDDQFSVERPDGSNFTLKIRSTKLEDSAMYFCASSERAQVNQPQHFGDGTRLSIL.

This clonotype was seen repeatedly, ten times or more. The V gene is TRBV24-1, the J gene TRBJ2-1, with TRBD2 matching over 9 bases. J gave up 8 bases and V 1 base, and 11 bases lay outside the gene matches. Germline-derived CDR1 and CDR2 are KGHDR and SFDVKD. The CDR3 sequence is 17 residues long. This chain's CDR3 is CATSDFLRASGTHEQFF. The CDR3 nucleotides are TGTGCCACCAGTGATTTCCTCCGGGCTAGCGGGACGCATGAGCAGTTCTTC.

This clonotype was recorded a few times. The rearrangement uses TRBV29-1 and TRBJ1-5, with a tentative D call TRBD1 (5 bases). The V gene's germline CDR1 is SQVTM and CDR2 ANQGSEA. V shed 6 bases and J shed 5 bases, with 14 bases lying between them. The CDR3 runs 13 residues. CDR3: CSVMTGPDQPQHF. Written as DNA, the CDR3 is TGCAGCGTCATGACGGGGCCCGATCAGCCCCAGCATTTT.

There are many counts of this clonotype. CDR3 nucleotides: TGCAGCGTTGAAGCGGACAGGGGAAGGGAAAAACTGTTTTTT. Encoded protein: CSVEADRGREKLFF. V gene TRBV29-1 combines with J gene TRBJ1-4; the match to TRBD1 covers 9 bases. Trimming cost V 1 base and J 8 bases; bases outside gene matches: 5. The CDR3 runs to 14 residues. The germline gives CDR1 SQVTM, CDR2 ANQGSEA.

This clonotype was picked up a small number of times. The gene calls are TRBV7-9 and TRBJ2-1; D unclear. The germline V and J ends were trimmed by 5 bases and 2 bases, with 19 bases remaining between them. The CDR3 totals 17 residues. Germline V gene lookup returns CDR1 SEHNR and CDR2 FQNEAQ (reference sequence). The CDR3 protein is CASSLEVRRSPYNEQFF. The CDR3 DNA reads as TGTGCCAGCAGCCTAGAAGTGAGGCGTTCGCCCTACAATGAGCAGTTCTTC.

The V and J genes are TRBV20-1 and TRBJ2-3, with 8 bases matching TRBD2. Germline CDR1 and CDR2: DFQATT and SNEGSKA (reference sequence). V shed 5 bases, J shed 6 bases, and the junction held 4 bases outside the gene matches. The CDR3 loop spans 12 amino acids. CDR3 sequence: CSASRLADTQYF. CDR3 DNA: TGCAGTGCTTCTCGACTAGCGGATACGCAGTATTTT.

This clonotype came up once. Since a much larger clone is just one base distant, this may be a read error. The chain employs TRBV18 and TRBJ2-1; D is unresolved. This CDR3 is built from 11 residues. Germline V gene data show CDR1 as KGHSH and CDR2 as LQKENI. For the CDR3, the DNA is TGTGTCAGCTCACCAGACCGTGAGCAGTTCTTC. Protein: CVSSPDREQFF. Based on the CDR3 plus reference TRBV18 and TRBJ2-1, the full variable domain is NAGVMQNPRHLVRRRGQEARLRCSPMKGHSHVYWYRQLPEEGLKFMVYLQKENIIDESGMPKERFSAEFPKEGPSILRIQQVVRGDSAAYFCVSSPDREQFFGPGTRLTVL.

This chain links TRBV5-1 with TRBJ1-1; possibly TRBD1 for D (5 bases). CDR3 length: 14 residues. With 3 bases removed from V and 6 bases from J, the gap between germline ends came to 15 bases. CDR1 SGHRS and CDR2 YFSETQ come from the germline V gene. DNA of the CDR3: TGCGCCAGCAGCTATGCCGGGGCCAAACCTGAAGCTTTCTTT. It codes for CASSYAGAKPEAFF.

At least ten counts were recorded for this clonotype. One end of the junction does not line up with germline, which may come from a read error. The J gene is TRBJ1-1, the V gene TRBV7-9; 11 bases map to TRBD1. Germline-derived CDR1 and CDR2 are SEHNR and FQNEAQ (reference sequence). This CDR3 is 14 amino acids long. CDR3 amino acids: CASSLAGGQGAAVF. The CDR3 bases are TGTGCCAGCAGCTTAGCTGGCGGACAGGGGGCGGCCGTCTTT.

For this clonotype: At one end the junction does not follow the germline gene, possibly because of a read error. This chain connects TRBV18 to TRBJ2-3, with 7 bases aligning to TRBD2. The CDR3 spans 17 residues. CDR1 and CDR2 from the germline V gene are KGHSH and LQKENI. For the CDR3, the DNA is TGTGCCAGCTCACCAAGCATGAGCGGGATAAGCACAGTTACGCAGTATTTT. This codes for CASSPSMSGISTVTQYF.

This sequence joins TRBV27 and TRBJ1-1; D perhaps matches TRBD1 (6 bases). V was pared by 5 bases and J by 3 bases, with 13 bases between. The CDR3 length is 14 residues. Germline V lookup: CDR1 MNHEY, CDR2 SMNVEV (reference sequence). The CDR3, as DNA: TGTGCCAGCAGTCACCACAGGGAGTACACTGAAGCTTTCTTT. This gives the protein CASSHHREYTEAFF.

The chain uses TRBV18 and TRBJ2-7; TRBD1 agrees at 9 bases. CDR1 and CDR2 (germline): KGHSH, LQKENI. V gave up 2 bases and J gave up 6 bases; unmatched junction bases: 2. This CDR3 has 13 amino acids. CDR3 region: CASSPGTGPEQYF. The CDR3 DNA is TGTGCCAGCTCACCAGGGACAGGGCCCGAGCAGTACTTC.